This T cell receptor beta chain was profiled in a study of T cell repertoires in cytomegalovirus infection. TCRdb reprocessed the reads with MiXCR, giving one entry per CDR3 protein. This sample has fewer than 850,000 distinct CDR3 sequences, with 25% to 35% found just once. V dropped 4 bases and J dropped 3; count of bases not matched to a gene: 11. This CDR3 contains 19 residues. Per the germline V gene, CDR1 is MNHEY and CDR2 is SMNVEV (reference sequence). Comments on this clonotype: No antigen is known for it.

This receptor was identified in a human donor in good health (CMV status not recorded). Some clones in this sample may be carry-over from other donors' samples. The chain recombines TRBV27 with TRBJ2-1, with TRBD2 identical over 14 bases. The sample consisted of cultured CD8+ T cells from PBMCs, taken from culture after CMV antigen stimulation. The CDR3 reads CASSSLTSGGAPNYNEQFF. The CDR3 DNA follows: TGTGCCAGCAGTTCCTTGACTAGCGGGGGGGCTCCGAACTACAATGAGCAGTTCTTC.